This T cell receptor beta chain was identified in a study of long-term antiretroviral therapy in people with HIV. The authors ran the immunoSEQ assay, v3.0, at survey level. Libraries were prepared by immunoSEQ multiplex PCR; TCRdb keeps only in-frame clonotypes and omits some of them. The sample holds fewer than 30,000 clones, about 80% seen once. Here the sequenced sample was unsorted PBMCs, taken 0.7 years before starting antiretroviral therapy. This sequence was found in a young man with HIV.

CDR3 in amino acids: CASSNKLNTEAFF. The DNA of the CDR3 is TGCGCCAGCAGTAATAAGTTGAACACTGAAGCTTTCTTT. The chain combines TRBV10-1 with TRBJ1-1; D call uncertain. CDR1 and CDR2 (germline): WNHNN, SYGVQD (reference sequence). This CDR3 is built from 13 residues. V shed 5 bases and J shed 0 bases, with 7 bases lying between them.